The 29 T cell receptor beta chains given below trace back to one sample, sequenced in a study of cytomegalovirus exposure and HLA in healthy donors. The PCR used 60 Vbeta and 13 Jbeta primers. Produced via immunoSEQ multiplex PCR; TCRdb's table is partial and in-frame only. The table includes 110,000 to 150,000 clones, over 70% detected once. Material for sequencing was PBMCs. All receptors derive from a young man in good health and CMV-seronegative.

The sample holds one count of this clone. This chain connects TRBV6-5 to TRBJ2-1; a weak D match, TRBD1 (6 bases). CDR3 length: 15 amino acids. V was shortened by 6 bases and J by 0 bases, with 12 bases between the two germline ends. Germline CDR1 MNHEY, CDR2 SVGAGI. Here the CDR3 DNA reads TGTGCCAGCAGGACCATAGGGGGCTCCTACAATGAGCAGTTCTTC. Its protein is CASRTIGGSYNEQFF.

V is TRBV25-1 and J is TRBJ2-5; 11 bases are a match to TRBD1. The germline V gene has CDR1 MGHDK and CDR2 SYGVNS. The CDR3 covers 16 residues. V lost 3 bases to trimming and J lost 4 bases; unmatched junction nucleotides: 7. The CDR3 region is CASSDLDRGRLETQYF. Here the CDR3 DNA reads TGTGCCAGCAGTGATTTGGACAGGGGGCGTTTAGAGACCCAGTACTTC.

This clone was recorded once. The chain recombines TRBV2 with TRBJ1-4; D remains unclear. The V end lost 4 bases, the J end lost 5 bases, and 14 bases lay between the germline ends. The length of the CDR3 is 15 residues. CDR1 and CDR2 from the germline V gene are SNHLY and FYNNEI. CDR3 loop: CASSAEALSNEKLFF. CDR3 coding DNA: TGTGCCAGCAGTGCTGAGGCGCTGTCGAATGAAAAACTGTTTTTT.

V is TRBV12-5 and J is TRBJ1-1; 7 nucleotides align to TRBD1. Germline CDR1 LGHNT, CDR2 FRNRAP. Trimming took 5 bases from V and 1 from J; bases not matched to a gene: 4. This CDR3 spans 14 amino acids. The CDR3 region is CASGGGGGNTEAFF. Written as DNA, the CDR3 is TGTGCTAGTGGTGGAGGGGGCGGGAACACTGAAGCTTTCTTT.

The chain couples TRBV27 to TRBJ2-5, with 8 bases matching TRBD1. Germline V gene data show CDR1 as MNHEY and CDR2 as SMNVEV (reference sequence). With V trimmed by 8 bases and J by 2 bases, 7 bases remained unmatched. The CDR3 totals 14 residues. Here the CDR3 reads CASAGQGEQETQYF. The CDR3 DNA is TGTGCCAGCGCCGGACAGGGCGAACAAGAGACCCAGTACTTC.

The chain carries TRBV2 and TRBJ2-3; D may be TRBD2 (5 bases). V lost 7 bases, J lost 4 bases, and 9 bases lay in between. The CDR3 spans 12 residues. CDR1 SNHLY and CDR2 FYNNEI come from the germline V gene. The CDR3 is CASKLESDTQYF. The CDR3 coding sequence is TGTGCCAGCAAACTAGAATCAGATACGCAGTATTTT.

The CDR3: CASIPDSLSSYEQYF. The CDR3 nucleotides read TGTGCCAGCATACCAGACAGCCTTAGCTCCTACGAGCAGTACTTC. The V gene is TRBV6-6, the J gene TRBJ2-7, with D tentatively TRBD1 (5 bases). The germline CDR1 and CDR2 sequences are MNHNY and SVGAGI (reference sequence). The CDR3 length is 15 residues. V lost 7 bases and J lost 0, with 16 bases in between.

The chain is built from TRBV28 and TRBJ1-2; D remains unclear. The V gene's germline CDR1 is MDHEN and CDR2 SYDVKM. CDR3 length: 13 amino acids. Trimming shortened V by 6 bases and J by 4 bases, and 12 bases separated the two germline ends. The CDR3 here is CASSPFSFYGYTF. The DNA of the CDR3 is TGTGCCAGCAGCCCCTTCAGTTTCTATGGCTACACCTTC.

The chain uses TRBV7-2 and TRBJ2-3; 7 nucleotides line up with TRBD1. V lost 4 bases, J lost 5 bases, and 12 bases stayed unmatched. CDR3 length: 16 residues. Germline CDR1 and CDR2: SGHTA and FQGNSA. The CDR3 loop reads CASSYPGQRLQDTQYF. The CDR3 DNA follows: TGTGCCAGCAGCTACCCGGGACAGAGGTTGCAAGATACGCAGTATTTT.

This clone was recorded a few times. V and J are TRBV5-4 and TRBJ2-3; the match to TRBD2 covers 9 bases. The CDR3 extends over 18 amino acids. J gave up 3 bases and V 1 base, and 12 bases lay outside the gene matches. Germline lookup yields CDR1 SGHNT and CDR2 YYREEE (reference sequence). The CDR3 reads CASSLPSGERGATDTQYF. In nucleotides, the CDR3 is TGTGCCAGCAGCTTGCCCTCGGGGGAGCGGGGGGCAACAGATACGCAGTATTTT.

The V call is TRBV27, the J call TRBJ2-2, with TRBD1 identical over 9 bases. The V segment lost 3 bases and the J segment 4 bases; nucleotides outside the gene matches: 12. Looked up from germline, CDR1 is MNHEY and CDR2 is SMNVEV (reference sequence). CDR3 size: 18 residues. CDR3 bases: TGTGCCAGCAGTTTGGTCCGGGACAGGGTTTCCCTCACCGGGGAGCTGTTTTTT. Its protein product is CASSLVRDRVSLTGELFF.

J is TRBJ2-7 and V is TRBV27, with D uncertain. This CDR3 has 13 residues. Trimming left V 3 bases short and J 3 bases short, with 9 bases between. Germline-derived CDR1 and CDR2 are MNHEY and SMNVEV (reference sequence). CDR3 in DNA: TGTGCCAGCAGTTTGTCAGGTTTCTACGAGCAGTACTTC. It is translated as CASSLSGFYEQYF.

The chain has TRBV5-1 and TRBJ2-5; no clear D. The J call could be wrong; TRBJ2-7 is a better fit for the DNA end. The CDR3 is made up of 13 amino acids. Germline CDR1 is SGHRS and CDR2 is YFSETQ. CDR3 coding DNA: TGCGCCACCCGACTTAGCTGGGACTACGAGCAGTACTTC. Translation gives CATRLSWDYEQYF.

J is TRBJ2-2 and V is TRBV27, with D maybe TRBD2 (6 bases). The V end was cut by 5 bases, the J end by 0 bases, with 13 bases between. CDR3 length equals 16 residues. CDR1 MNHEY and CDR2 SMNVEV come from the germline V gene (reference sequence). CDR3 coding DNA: TGTGCCAGCAGTACCCGGGACTTCGCGAACACCGGGGAGCTGTTTTTT. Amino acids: CASSTRDFANTGELFF.

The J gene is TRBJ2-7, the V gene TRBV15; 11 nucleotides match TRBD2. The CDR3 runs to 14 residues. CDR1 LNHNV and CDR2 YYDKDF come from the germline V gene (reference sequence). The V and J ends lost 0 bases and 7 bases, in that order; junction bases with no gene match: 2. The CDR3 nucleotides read TGTGCCACCAGCAGAGAGGCTAGCGGGAGGGAGCAGTACTTC. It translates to CATSREASGREQYF. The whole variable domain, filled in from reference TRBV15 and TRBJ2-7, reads DAMVIQNPRYQVTQFGKPVTLSCSQTLNHNVMYWYQQKSSQAPKLLFHYYDKDFNNEADTPDNFQSRRPNTSFCFLDIRSPGLGDTAMYLCATSREASGREQYFGPGTRLTVT.

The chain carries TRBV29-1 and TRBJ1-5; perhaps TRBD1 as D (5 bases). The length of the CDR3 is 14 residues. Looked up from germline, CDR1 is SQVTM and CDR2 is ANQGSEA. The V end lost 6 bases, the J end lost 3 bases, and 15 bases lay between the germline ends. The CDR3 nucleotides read TGCAGCGTGGGGGGGGGTGGTAACAATCAGCCCCAGCATTTT. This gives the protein CSVGGGGNNQPQHF.

In DNA, the CDR3 is TGTGCCTGGGATGGGACAGGGGGTTTGGGCGAGCAGTACTTC. Protein product: CAWDGTGGLGEQYF. This chain uses TRBV30 with TRBJ2-7, with TRBD1 matching over 11 bases. The V segment lost 5 bases and the J segment 6 bases; nucleotides outside the gene matches: 9. Germline V CDR1 and CDR2: GTSNPN, SVGIG (reference sequence). This CDR3 comprises 14 residues.

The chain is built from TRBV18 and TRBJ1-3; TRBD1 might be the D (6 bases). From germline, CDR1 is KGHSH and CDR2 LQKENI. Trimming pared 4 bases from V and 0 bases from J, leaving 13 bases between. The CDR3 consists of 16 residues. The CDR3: CASSQSGAISGNTIYF. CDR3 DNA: TGTGCCAGCTCACAGTCAGGGGCGATCTCTGGAAACACCATATATTTT.

The CDR3 here is CAIQDYYQETQYF. CDR3 bases: TGTGCCATCCAGGACTACTACCAAGAGACCCAGTACTTC. V gene TRBV6-1 combines with J gene TRBJ2-5; D might be TRBD2 (6 bases). This CDR3 spans 13 amino acids. With 10 bases removed from V and 0 bases from J, the gap between germline ends came to 12 bases. Germline loops: CDR1 MNHNS, CDR2 SASEGT.

The CDR3 loop is CASSLVRGKGQPQHF. CDR3 nucleotides: TGTGCCAGCAGTTTGGTCAGGGGAAAGGGGCAGCCCCAGCATTTT. The chain couples TRBV28 to TRBJ1-5; D may be TRBD1 (6 bases). This CDR3 has 15 amino acids. V was cut by 3 bases and J by 7 bases, with 16 bases left in between. From germline, CDR1 is MDHEN and CDR2 SYDVKM. The full variable domain, completed using reference TRBV28 and TRBJ1-5, is DVKVTQSSRYLVKRTGEKVFLECVQDMDHENMFWYRQDPGLGLRLIYFSYDVKMKEKGDIPEGYSVSREKKERFSLILESASTNQTSMYLCASSLVRGKGQPQHFGDGTRLSIL.

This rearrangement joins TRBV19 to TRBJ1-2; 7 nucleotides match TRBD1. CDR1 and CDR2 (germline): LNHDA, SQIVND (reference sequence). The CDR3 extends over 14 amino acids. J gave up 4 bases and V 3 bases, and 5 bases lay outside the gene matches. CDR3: CASSIRTGVYGYTF. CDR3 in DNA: TGTGCCAGTAGTATTCGGACAGGTGTCTATGGCTACACCTTC. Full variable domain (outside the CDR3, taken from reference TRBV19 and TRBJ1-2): DGGITQSPKYLFRKEGQNVTLSCEQNLNHDAMYWYRQDPGQGLRLIYYSQIVNDFQKGDIAEGYSVSREKKESFPLTVTSAQKNPTAFYLCASSIRTGVYGYTFGSGTRLTVV.

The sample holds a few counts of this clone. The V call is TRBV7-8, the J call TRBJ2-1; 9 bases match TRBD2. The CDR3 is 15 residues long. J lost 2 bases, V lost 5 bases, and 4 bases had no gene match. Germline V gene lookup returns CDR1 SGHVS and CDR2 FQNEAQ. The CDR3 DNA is TGTGCCAGCAGCGCTAGCGGGGATCCCTACAATGAGCAGTTCTTC. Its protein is CASSASGDPYNEQFF.

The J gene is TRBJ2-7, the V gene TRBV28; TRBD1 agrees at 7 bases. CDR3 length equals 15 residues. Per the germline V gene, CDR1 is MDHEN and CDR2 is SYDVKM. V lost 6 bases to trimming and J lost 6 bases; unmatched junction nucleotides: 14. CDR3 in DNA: TGTGCCAGCAGACCTCAAGACAGGGCAGTCGGCGAGCAGTACTTC. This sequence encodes CASRPQDRAVGEQYF.

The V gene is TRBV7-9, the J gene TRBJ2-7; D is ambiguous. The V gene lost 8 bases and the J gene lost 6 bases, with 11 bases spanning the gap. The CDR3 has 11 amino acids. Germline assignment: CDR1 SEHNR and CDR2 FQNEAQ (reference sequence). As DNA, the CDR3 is TGTGCCAGCGCCAATCCGGGCGAGCAGTACTTC. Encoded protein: CASANPGEQYF.

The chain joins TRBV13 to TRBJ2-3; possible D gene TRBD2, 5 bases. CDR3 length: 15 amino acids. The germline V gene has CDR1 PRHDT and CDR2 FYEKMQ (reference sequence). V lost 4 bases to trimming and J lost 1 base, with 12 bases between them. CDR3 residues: CASSSGLIGTDTQYF. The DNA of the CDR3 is TGTGCCAGCAGCTCCGGACTCATAGGCACAGATACGCAGTATTTT. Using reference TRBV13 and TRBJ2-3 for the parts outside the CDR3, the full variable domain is AAGVIQSPRHLIKEKRETATLKCYPIPRHDTVYWYQQGPGQDPQFLISFYEKMQSDKGSIPDRFSAQQFSDYHSELNMSSLELGDSALYFCASSSGLIGTDTQYFGPGTRLTVL.

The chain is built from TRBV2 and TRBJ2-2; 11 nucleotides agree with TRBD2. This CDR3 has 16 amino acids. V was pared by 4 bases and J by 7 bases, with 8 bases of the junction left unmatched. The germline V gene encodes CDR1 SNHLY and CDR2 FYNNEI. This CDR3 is CASSATSGSWVGELFF. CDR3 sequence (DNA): TGTGCCAGCAGTGCTACTAGCGGGAGTTGGGTCGGGGAGCTGTTTTTT.

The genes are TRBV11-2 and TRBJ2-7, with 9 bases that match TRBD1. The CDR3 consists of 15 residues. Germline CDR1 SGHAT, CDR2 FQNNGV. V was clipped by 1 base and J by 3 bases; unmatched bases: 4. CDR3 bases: TGTGCCAGCAGCTTAGGGGACAGGGCTAACTACGAGCAGTACTTC. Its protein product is CASSLGDRANYEQYF.

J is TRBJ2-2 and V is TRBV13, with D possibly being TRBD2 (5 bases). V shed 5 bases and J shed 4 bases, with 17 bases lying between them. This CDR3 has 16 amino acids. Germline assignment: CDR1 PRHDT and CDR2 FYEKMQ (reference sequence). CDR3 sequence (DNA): TGTGCCAGCAGCCCCCGGGGTAGCTCGGTCACCGGGGAGCTGTTTTTT. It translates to CASSPRGSSVTGELFF.

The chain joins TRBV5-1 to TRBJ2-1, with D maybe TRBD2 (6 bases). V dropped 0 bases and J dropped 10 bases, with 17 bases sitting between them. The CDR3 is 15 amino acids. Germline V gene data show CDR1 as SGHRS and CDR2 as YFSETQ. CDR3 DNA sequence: TGCGCCAGCAGCTTGGGGCCGGGACTCTCAGGCGAGCAGTTCTTC. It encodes CASSLGPGLSGEQFF.